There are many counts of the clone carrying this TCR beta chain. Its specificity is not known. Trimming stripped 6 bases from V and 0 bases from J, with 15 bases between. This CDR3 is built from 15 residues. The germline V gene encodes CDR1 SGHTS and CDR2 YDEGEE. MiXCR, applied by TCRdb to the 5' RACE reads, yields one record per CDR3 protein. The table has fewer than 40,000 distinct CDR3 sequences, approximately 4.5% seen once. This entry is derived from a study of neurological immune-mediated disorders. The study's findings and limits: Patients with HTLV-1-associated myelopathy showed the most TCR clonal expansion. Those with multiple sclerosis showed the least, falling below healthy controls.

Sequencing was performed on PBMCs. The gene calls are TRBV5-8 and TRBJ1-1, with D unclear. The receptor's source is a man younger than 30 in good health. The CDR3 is CASTLRVGLNTEAFF. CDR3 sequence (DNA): TGTGCCAGCACCCTACGCGTAGGCCTGAACACTGAAGCTTTCTTT.